The source of this T cell receptor (beta chain) is a study of blood T cells in healthy people across ages (dated by TCRdb to between 2015 and 2016). For the wider study: In model experiments, roughly one uniquely barcoded TCR beta cDNA molecule per two T cells was captured by template switching. To track age-related changes in TCR beta repertoire diversity, the study relied on deep sequencing normalized with unique cDNA molecular identifiers. The donors were divided into four age groups: young (average approximately 17 years), middle-aged (approximately 39), aged (about 62) and long-lived (nearly 85). For two donors (one aged 18 to 29 and one aged 80 or older), the study analyzed two additional independent replicas of 1 million unique cDNA reads from the same blood draw. To avoid experimental bias, donors of different ages were randomly spread across the sequencing lanes. What the research found in general, with its limitations: A strong correlation was found between observed TCR beta diversity and the percentage of naive T cells measured by flow cytometry. Compared with the aged group, more naive CD4+ T cells, fewer expanded clones and increased TCR diversity were shown by the long-lived group, suggesting age selection. Because the CMV infection status of the donors was unknown, age-related changes in expanded clonotypes may potentially have been confounded. As age increased, observed TCR beta diversity per million T cells dropped in a roughly linear way, and a significant reduction was already evident by age about 36. Conclusive comparison of naive and antigen-experienced compartments was prevented by the profiling of bulk unsorted PBMCs. Estimates of total diversity from one million sequenced T cells were regarded as lower bounds and underestimates.

The receptor library was made with 5' RACE. Sequencing took place on an Illumina HiSeq 2500. The second PCR ran for roughly 6 to 11 cycles and used a J-beta primer mix along with a sample-barcoded 5' primer. A unique molecular identifier was introduced onto each TCR beta cDNA molecule by a template-switch 5' adaptor carrying 12 random nucleotides. Each sample yielded at least 2.5 million CDR3-containing paired-end reads. First-strand cDNA was synthesized from all RNA with the Mint cDNA synthesis kit, primed by a TRBC-specific oligonucleotide. Following uracil-DNA glycosylase treatment, all cDNA underwent a first 18-cycle PCR with the universal primers M1SS and BC2_uni_R. In the source study's methods: For normalization, 1 million high-quality reads, each with a distinct molecular identifier, were randomly selected from each sample. Instead of being binned into consensus sequences, reads that shared molecular identifiers were thrown out. MiTCR, run with a Q25 quality threshold and the strictest error-elimination algorithm, handled CDR3 identification, clonotype clustering and error correction. A nonparametric unseen species model with Euler transformation was used to estimate lower-bound total TCR beta diversity. Using fastp at Q25 and MiXCR, TCRdb reprocessed the public reads and kept productive beta chains. Rows merge per CDR3 protein into single entries with the most common DNA and genes. TCRdb's processing, not the authors' own work, is the source of the V and J calls. Here the sample has approximately 670,000 distinct CDR3 sequences; approximately 40% occur a single time. About 30% of the sample goes to the ten largest clones.

The sample holds a few counts of this clonotype. Its specific antigen is unknown. There are no base qualities to consult, and no much larger clone falls within one base. V is cut by 6 bases and J by 8 bases, and the space between the germline ends is 10 bases. The CDR3 starts with the cysteine, ends with the phenylalanine, and has 12 residues. The DNA shown is the 36-base CDR3, in frame from base 1. The germline V gene sets CDR1 to MNHNS and CDR2 to SASEGT. Donors were 39 systemically healthy Caucasian individuals from Russia aged 6 to 90 years. Each donor gave 8 to 10 milliliters of peripheral blood, collected into EDTA-treated Vacutainer tubes. Ficoll-Paque density-gradient centrifugation was used to isolate PBMCs, with at least 6 million per sample. Total RNA was extracted from PBMCs with Trizol reagent, with at least 5 micrograms obtained per sample. For every donor, flow cytometry on a PBMC aliquot measured the percentage of naive CD45RAhigh/CD27high T cells.

The material sequenced was blood. This receptor was taken from an elderly man in good health. The chain links TRBV6-1 with TRBJ2-2; no D gene can be assigned with confidence. The nucleotides are TGTGCCAGCAGAAAAACCGGGGGGGAGCTGTTTTTT. The translation is CASRKTGGELFF.